Included here is one T cell receptor beta chain sequence, with context. Its matching antigen is unknown. PCR primers comprised 60 Vbeta and 13 Jbeta primers. Clones were sequenced by immunoSEQ multiplex PCR, and TCRdb holds only the in-frame ones, with some missing. The sample consists of some 210,000 clones, approximately 87% of them appearing once. Germline values: CDR1 MNHEY, CDR2 SVGAGI. CDR3 length: 14 residues. The ends were cut back, 5 bases at V and 2 bases at J, with 10 bases in the middle. This sample was taken from a study of cytomegalovirus exposure and HLA in healthy donors. Sampled while nominally healthy, donors likely had unrecorded immune exposures. General study findings and limits: After further analysis at a later stage, roughly 16,000 TCR beta sequences were associated with HLA alleles at 0.05 false discovery rate. A later analysis showed that HLA-associated TCR beta chains had undergone more clonal expansion than equally common others. Data from an earlier analysis indicated that most TCR beta V segments were productive either about 87% or about 30% of the time.

The sample consisted of PBMCs. This TCR derives from a man aged 25-45 years in good health and CMV-seronegative. This chain joins TRBV6-5 and TRBJ2-1, with D maybe TRBD2 (5 bases). CDR3 coding DNA: TGTGCCAGCAGTATGAGGGAACCCTACAATGAGCAGTTCTTC. This encodes CASSMREPYNEQFF.